The T cell receptor beta chain described here comes from a study of human T cells and chemical hapten exposure. Study findings and constraints: Alopecia affecting every donor means their immune response may not match healthy people's. Those TCRs sitting above 1 in 1000 frequency stayed the same with DPC sensitization.

Regarding time point: patch test 2, 6 weeks after DPC sensitization. Described treatment: therapeutic diphenylcyclopropenone sensitization with weekly scalp DPC. TCRdb re-analysed the RACE reads in MiXCR, keeping a single row per CDR3 protein. This table holds some 350,000 distinct CDR3 sequences, roughly 6.3% found once. Comments on this clonotype: Its antigen is still unknown. With a much larger clone just one base away, this may be a read error.

Here the sequenced sample was whole blood, taken in connection with sensitization to the hapten diphenylcyclopropenone (DPC). This TCR derives from a young woman with alopecia areata. Some clones in this sample may be carry-over from other donors' samples.

The CDR3 loop reads CASRQSDEQYF. The CDR3 region has the DNA TGTGCCAGCAGGCAGTCAGACGAGCAGTACTTC. The gene calls are TRBV3-1 and TRBJ2-7; D is unclear. Per germline, CDR1 LGHDT and CDR2 YNNKEL (reference sequence). CDR3 length: 11 residues. V gave up 6 bases and J gave up 5 bases, with 8 bases separating them.